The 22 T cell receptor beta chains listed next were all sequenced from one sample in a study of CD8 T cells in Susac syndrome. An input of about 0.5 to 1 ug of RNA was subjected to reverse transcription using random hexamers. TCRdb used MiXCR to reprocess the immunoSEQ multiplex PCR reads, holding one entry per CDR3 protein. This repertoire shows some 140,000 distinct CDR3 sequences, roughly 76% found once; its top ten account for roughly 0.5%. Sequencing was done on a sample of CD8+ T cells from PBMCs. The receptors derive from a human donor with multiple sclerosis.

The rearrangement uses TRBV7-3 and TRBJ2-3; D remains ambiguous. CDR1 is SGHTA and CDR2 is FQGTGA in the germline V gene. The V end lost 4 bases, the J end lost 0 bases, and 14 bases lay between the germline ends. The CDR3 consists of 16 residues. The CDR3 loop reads CASSSIADPSTDTQYF. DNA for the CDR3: TGTGCCAGCAGCTCCATTGCAGACCCTAGCACAGATACGCAGTATTTT.

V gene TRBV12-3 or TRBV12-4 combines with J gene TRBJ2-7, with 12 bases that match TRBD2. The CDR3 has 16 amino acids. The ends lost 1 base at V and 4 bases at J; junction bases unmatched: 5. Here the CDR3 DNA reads TGTGCCAGCAGTTTAGGGCTAGCGGGGGGGTATTACGAGCAGTACTTC. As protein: CASSLGLAGGYYEQYF.

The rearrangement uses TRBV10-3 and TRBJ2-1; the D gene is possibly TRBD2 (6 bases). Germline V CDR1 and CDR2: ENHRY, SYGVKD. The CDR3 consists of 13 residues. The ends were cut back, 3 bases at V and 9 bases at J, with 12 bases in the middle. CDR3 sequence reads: CAISEYGGREQFF. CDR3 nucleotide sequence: TGTGCCATCAGTGAATACGGGGGTCGTGAGCAGTTCTTC.

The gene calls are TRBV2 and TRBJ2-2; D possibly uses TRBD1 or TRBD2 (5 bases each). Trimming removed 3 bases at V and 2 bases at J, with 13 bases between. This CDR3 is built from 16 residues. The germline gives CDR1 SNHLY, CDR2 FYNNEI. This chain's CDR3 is CASSEEGTINTGELFF. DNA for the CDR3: TGTGCCAGCAGTGAGGAAGGGACCATAAACACCGGGGAGCTGTTTTTT.

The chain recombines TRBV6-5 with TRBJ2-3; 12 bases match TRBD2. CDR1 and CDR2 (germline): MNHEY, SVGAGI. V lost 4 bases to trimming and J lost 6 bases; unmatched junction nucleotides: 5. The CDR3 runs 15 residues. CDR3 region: CASSLLAGGPDTQYF. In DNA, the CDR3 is TGTGCCAGCAGTTTGCTAGCGGGGGGGCCTGATACGCAGTATTTT.

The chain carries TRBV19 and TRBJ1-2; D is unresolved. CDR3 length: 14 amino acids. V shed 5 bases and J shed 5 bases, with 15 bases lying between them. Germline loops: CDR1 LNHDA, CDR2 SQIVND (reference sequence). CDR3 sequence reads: CASSAAGEDYGYTF. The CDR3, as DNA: TGTGCCAGTAGTGCGGCAGGAGAAGATTATGGCTACACCTTC.

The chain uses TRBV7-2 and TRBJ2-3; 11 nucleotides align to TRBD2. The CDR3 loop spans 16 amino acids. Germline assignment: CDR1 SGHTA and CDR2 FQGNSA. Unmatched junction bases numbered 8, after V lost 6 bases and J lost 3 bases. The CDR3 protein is CASSILAGDPTDTQYF. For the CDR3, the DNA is TGTGCCAGCAGTATACTAGCGGGGGACCCGACAGATACGCAGTATTTT.

The CDR3 DNA sequence: TGTGCCAGCAGTGGGACTCAAACCTACGAGCAGTACTTC. Translation: CASSGTQTYEQYF. The rearrangement joins TRBV2 to TRBJ2-7; D is perhaps TRBD2 (5 bases). This CDR3 spans 13 amino acids. Trimming took off 4 bases at V and 2 bases at J, with 9 bases between the two ends. Germline loops: CDR1 SNHLY, CDR2 FYNNEI.

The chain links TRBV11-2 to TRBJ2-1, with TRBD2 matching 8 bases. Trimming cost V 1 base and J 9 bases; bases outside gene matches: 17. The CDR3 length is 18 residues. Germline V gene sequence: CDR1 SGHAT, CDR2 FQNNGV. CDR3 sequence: CASSLAGNWAGAGGEQFF. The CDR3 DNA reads TGTGCCAGCAGCTTAGCGGGAAATTGGGCAGGGGCGGGAGGTGAGCAGTTCTTC.

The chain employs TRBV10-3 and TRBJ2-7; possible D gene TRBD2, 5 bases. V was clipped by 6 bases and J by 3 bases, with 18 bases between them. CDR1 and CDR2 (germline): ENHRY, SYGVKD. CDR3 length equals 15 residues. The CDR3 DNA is TGTGCCATCAGCTCGGACTCGTCATTGGACTACGAGCAGTACTTC. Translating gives CAISSDSSLDYEQYF.

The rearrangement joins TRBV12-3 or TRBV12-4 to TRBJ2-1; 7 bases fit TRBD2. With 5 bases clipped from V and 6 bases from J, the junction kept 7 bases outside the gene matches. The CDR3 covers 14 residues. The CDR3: CASSRWEGRNEQFF. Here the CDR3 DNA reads TGTGCCAGCAGTCGGTGGGAGGGCCGCAATGAGCAGTTCTTC.

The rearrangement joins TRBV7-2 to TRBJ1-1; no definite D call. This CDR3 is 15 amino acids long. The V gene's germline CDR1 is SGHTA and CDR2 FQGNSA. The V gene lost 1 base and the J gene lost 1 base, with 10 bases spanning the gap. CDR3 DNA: TGTGCCAGCAGCTTAGTTGGGGTTGAGAACACTGAAGCTTTCTTT. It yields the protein CASSLVGVENTEAFF.

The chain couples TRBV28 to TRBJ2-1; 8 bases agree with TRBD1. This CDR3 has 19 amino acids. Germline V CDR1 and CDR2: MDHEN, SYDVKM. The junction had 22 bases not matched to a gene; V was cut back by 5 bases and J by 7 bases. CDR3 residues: CASSGVTGVGAGLRNEQFF. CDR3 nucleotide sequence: TGTGCCAGCAGTGGGGTGACAGGGGTCGGCGCGGGCCTGAGAAATGAGCAGTTCTTC.

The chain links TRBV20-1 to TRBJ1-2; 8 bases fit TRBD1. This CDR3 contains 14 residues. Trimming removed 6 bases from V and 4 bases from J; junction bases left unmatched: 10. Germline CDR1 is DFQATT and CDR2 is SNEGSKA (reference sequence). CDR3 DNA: TGCAGTGCCTATACCGGGACAGGCCCCTATGGCTACACCTTC. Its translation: CSAYTGTGPYGYTF.

The CDR3 nucleotides are TGTGCCAGCAGTCCGGGACTTATCTACGAGCAGTACGTC. Protein product: CASSPGLIYEQYV. The rearrangement joins TRBV6-1 to TRBJ2-7; tentatively, D is TRBD2 (6 bases). This CDR3 has 13 residues. V was shortened by 5 bases and J by 3 bases, with 11 bases between the two germline ends. In germline, CDR1 is MNHNS, CDR2 SASEGT.

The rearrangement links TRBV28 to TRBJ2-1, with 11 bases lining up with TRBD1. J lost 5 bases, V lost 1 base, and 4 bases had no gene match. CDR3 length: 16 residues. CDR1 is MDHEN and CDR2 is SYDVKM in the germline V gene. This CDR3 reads CASSLFGTGGNNEQFF. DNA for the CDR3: TGTGCCAGCAGTTTATTTGGGACAGGGGGTAACAATGAGCAGTTCTTC.

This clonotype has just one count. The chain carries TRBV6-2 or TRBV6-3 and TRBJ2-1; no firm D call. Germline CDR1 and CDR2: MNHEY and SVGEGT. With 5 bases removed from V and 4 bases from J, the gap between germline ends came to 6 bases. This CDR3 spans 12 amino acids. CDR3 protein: CASSAGYNEQFF. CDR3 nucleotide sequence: TGTGCCAGCAGTGCAGGATACAATGAGCAGTTCTTC.

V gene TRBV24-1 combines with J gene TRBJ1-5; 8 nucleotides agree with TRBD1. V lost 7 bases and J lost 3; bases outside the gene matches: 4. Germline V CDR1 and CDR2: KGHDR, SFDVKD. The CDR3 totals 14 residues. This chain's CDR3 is CATRDRASNQPQHF. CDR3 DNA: TGTGCCACCAGGGACAGGGCTTCCAATCAGCCCCAGCATTTT.

CDR3 amino acids: CASSLRQSNYGYTF. In DNA, the CDR3 is TGTGCCAGCAGTCTAAGACAGTCTAACTATGGCTACACCTTC. The rearrangement links TRBV28 to TRBJ1-2, with D maybe TRBD1 (5 bases). Trimming took off 5 bases at V and 0 bases at J, with 10 bases between the two ends. The CDR3 is 14 residues long. Germline V gives CDR1 MDHEN, CDR2 SYDVKM.

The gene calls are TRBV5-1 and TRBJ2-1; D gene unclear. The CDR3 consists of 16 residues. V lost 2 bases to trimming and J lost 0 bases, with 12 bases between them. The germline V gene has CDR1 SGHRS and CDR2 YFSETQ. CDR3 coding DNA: TGCGCCAGCAGCTTTGCCGGGCCCAGCTCCTACAATGAGCAGTTCTTC. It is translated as CASSFAGPSSYNEQFF.

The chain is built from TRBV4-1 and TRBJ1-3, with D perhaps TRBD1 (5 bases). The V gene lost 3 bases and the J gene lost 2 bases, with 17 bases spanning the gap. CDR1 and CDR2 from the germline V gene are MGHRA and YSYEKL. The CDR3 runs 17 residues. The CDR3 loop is CASSQNRGLAAGNTIYF. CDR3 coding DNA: TGCGCCAGCAGCCAGAACCGGGGACTGGCCGCTGGAAACACCATATATTTT.

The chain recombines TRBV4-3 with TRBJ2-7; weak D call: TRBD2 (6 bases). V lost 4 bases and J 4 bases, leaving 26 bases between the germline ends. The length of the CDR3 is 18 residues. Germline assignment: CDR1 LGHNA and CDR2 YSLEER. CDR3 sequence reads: CASSLSSEVEGRTYEQYF. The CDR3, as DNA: TGCGCCAGCAGCCTCTCATCAGAGGTGGAGGGGCGCACGTACGAGCAGTACTTC.